This T cell receptor (beta chain) was sequenced for a study of blood T cells in healthy people across ages. Across the whole study: Capture by template switching was about one barcoded beta molecule per two T cells.

Then a second PCR, running about 6 to 11 cycles, was carried out with a sample-barcoded 5' primer and a J-beta primer mix. Template switching added a 12-random-nucleotide identifier to every cDNA molecule. Each CDR3 protein is one row after TCRdb ran MiXCR on the 5' RACE reads. The table records some 760,000 distinct CDR3 sequences, around a quarter of them present only once. These same data were also listed under a study on T cells of mothers and their children. As reported in that work: Related mother-child pairs showed slightly, non-significantly higher overlap than unrelated pairs.

Sequenced sample: blood. The TCR originated in a boy between 10 and 17 years old in good health.

The CDR3 loop reads CATSDSQGTGQKLFF. As DNA, the CDR3 is TGTGCCACCAGTGATTCTCAGGGGACCGGCCAGAAACTGTTTTTT. The J gene is TRBJ1-4, the V gene TRBV24-1, with D possibly TRBD1 on 6 matching bases. Germline V gene data show CDR1 as KGHDR and CDR2 as SFDVKD. CDR3 length: 15 amino acids. V lost 2 bases and J lost 11, with 17 bases in between.